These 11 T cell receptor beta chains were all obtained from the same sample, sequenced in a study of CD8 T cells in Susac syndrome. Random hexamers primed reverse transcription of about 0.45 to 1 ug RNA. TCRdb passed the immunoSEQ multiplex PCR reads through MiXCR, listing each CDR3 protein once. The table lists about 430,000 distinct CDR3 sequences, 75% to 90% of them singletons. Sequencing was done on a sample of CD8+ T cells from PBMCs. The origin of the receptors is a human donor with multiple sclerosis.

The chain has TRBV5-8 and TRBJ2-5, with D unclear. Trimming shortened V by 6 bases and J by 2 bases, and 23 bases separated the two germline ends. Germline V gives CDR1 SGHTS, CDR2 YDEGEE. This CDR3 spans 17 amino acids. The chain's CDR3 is CASIKGRTESTQETQYF. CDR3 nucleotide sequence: TGTGCCAGCATTAAAGGGCGTACCGAGAGTACTCAAGAGACCCAGTACTTC.

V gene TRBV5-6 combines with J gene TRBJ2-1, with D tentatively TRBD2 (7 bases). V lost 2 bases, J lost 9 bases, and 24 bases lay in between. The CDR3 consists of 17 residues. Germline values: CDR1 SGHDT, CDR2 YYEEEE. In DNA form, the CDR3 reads TGTGCCAGCAGCTTAAGTTCTGGGGGGGCCTTTGAAGCTGAGCAGTTCTTC. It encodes CASSLSSGGAFEAEQFF. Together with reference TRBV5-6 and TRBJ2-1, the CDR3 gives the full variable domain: DAGVTQSPTHLIKTRGQQVTLRCSPKSGHDTVSWYQQALGQGPQFIFQYYEEEERQRGNFPDRFSGHQFPNYSSELNVNALLLGDSALYLCASSLSSGGAFEAEQFFGPGTRLTVL.

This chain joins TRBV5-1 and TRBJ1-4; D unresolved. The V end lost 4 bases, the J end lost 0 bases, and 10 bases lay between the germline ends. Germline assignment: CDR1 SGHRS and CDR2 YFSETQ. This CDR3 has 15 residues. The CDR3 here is CASSRELATNEKLFF. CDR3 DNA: TGCGCCAGCAGCAGGGAGTTAGCAACTAATGAAAAACTGTTTTTT.

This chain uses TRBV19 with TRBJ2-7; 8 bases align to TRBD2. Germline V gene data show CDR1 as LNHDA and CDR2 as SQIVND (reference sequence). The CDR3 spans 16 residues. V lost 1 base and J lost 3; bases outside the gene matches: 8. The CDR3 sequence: CASSIGGLAGIYEQYF. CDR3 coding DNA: TGTGCCAGTAGTATAGGGGGCCTAGCGGGTATCTACGAGCAGTACTTC. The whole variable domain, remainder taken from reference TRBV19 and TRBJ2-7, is DGGITQSPKYLFRKEGQNVTLSCEQNLNHDAMYWYRQDPGQGLRLIYYSQIVNDFQKGDIAEGYSVSREKKESFPLTVTSAQKNPTAFYLCASSIGGLAGIYEQYFGPGTRLTVT.

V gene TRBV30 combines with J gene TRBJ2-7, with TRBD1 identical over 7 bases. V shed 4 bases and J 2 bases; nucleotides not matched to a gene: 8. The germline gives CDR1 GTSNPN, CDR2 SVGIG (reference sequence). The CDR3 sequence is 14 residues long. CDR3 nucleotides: TGTGCCTGGAACCCGGGACAGCCCCCCTACGAGCAGTACTTC. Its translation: CAWNPGQPPYEQYF.

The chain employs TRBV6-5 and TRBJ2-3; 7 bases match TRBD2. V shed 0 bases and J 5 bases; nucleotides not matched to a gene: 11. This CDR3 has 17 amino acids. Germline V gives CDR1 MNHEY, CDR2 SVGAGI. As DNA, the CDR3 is TGTGCCAGCAGTTACTCGAGTTCGCGGGAGTGGAAAGATACGCAGTATTTT. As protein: CASSYSSSREWKDTQYF.

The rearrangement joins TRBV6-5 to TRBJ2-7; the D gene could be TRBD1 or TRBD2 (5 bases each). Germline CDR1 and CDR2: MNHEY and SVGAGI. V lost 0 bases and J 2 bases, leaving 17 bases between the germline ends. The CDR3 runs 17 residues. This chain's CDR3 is CASSYSGTEGMPYEQYF. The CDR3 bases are TGTGCCAGCAGTTACTCCGGGACCGAGGGAATGCCCTACGAGCAGTACTTC.

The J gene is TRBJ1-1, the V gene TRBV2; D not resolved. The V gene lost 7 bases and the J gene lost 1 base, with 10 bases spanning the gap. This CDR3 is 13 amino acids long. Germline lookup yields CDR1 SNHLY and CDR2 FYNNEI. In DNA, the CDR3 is TGTGCCAGCACCGGGCCCTCGAACACTGAAGCTTTCTTT. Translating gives CASTGPSNTEAFF.

CDR3 in DNA: TGTGCCACCAGCAGGGTGACAGGGATCGAGCAGTACTTC. Translated, it gives CATSRVTGIEQYF. The rearrangement uses TRBV15 and TRBJ2-7; 7 bases agree with TRBD1. The CDR3 is 13 residues long. V dropped 3 bases and J dropped 6; count of bases not matched to a gene: 5. Germline V gene lookup returns CDR1 LNHNV and CDR2 YYDKDF (reference sequence).

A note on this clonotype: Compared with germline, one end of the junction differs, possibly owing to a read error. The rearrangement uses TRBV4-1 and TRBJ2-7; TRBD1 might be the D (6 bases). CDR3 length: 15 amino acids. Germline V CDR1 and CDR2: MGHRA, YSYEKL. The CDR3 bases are TGCGCCAGCGGCCAGGCCGGGACAACCTCCTACGAGCAGTACTTC. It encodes CASGQAGTTSYEQYF.

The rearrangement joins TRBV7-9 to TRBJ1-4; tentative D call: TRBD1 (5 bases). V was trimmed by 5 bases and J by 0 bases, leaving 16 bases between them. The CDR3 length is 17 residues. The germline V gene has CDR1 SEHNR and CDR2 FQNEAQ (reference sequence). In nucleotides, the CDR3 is TGTGCCAGCAGCACTACCCGCGGGGGGGCAACTAATGAAAAACTGTTTTTT. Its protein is CASSTTRGGATNEKLFF.